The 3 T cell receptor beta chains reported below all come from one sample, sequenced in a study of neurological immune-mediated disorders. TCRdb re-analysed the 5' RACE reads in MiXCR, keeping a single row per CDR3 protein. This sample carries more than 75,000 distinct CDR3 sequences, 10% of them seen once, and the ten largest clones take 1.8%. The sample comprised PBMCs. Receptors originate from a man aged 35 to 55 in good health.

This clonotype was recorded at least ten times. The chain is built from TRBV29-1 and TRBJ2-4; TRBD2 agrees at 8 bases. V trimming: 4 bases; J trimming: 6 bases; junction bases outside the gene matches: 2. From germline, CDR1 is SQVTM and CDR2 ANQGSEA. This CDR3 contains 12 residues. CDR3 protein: CSVVAGGNIQYF. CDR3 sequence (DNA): TGCAGCGTTGTGGCGGGAGGAAACATTCAGTACTTC.

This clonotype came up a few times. CDR3: CAWGQFQNEQFF. The CDR3 region has the DNA TGTGCCTGGGGACAGTTCCAAAATGAGCAGTTCTTC. The chain is built from TRBV30 and TRBJ2-1, with D maybe TRBD1 (6 bases). Germline V CDR1 and CDR2: GTSNPN, SVGIG (reference sequence). V dropped 5 bases and J dropped 7 bases, with 12 bases sitting between them. This CDR3 has 12 amino acids.

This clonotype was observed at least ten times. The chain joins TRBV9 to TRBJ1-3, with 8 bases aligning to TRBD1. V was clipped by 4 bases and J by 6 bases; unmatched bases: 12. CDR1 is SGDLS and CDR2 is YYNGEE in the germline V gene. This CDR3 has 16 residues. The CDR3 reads CASSSGTGKTLNTIYF. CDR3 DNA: TGTGCCAGCAGCTCAGGGACAGGAAAGACATTAAACACCATATATTTT.